The 7 T cell receptor beta chains in this list originate from one sample, sequenced in a study of cytomegalovirus exposure and HLA in healthy donors. Researchers ran the PCR with 60 Vbeta and 13 Jbeta primers. The table came from immunoSEQ multiplex PCR; TCRdb's copy has only in-frame clones and leaves some out. The repertoire holds 130,000 to 150,000 clones, approximately 70% seen once, with roughly 1.3% in the top ten. The material sequenced was PBMCs. The receptors here all came from a middle-aged woman in good health and CMV-seronegative.

This chain connects TRBV7-3 to TRBJ2-5, with 9 bases that match TRBD1. CDR1 is SGHTA, CDR2 FQGTGA, per germline. J was trimmed by 4 bases and V by 3 bases; bases with no gene match: 6. The CDR3 contains 15 residues. CDR3 amino acids: CASSLGQGPAETQYF. For the CDR3, the DNA is TGTGCCAGCAGCTTGGGACAGGGCCCGGCAGAGACCCAGTACTTC.

The CDR3 DNA is TGTGCCAGCAGCTTTATACAGAGCAACACTGAAGCTTTCTTT. This encodes CASSFIQSNTEAFF. This chain links TRBV11-1 with TRBJ1-1; D remains unclear. Germline assignment: CDR1 SGHAT and CDR2 FQDESV (reference sequence). The CDR3 has 14 amino acids. V was shortened by 3 bases and J by 2 bases, with 10 bases between the two germline ends.

The chain combines TRBV5-1 with TRBJ2-3, with D possibly matching TRBD2 (6 bases). Trimming removed 4 bases from V and 4 bases from J, with 19 bases in between. The CDR3 extends over 16 amino acids. Germline CDR1 reads SGHRS; CDR2 reads YFSETQ. CDR3 in amino acids: CASSTSPVGSSDTQYF. The CDR3 DNA reads as TGCGCCAGCAGCACGTCTCCGGTCGGGAGCTCAGATACGCAGTATTTT.

The J gene is TRBJ1-2, the V gene TRBV11-2; D is perhaps TRBD1 (5 bases). V was cut by 5 bases and J by 1 base, with 8 bases left in between. Germline-derived CDR1 and CDR2 are SGHAT and FQNNGV. The CDR3 has 13 residues. The CDR3, as DNA: TGTGCCAGCAGCCGCGACAGTAACTATGGCTACACCTTC. Its protein product is CASSRDSNYGYTF.

The chain carries TRBV10-3 and TRBJ2-7; no firm D call. Germline CDR1 ENHRY, CDR2 SYGVKD. The CDR3 runs 11 residues. V lost 6 bases to trimming and J lost 3 bases, with 6 bases between them. CDR3 in amino acids: CAISDNYEQYF. The CDR3 nucleotides are TGTGCCATCAGCGACAACTACGAGCAGTACTTC.

This sequence joins TRBV7-2 and TRBJ2-1; 15 positions agree with TRBD2. The germline V gene encodes CDR1 SGHTA and CDR2 FQGNSA. V lost 3 bases and J lost 7; bases outside the gene matches: 4. This CDR3 is 16 amino acids long. CDR3 bases: TGTGCCAGCAGCTTGGGACTAGCGGGGGGCCTTAATGAGCAGTTCTTC. It translates to CASSLGLAGGLNEQFF.

The chain employs TRBV5-8 and TRBJ1-1; no reliable D call. With 4 bases removed from V and 1 base from J, the gap between germline ends came to 8 bases. Per germline, CDR1 SGHTS and CDR2 YDEGEE. CDR3 length: 13 amino acids. CDR3 amino acids: CASSTQENTEAFF. CDR3 sequence (DNA): TGTGCCAGCAGCACACAAGAGAACACTGAAGCTTTCTTT.